This T cell receptor (beta chain) stems from a study of T cell responses to AZD1222 COVID-19 vaccine. Sequenced by immunoSEQ multiplex PCR; TCRdb stores in-frame clones only, minus some. The sample records 100,000 to 150,000 clones, over 90% being singletons. In germline, CDR1 is MNHEY, CDR2 SVGAGI. The CDR3 has 15 residues. The trim removed 2 bases at V and 4 bases at J, leaving 6 bases unmatched. With regard to this clone: Antigen specificity is unknown.

General observations from the study: Targets within unmutated variant regions were reportedly found for nearly half of spike-specific TCRs. Scientists sampled the repertoires only once the peak T cell response had passed. Baseline serostatus was positive in only five to seven AZD1222 recipients. Clonal diversity was possibly underestimated, and white British individuals and females predominated among donors.

This specimen was peripheral blood, taken on day 0 of AZD1222 vaccination. The sequence was collected from an adult in good health. V is TRBV6-5 and J is TRBJ2-5; 8 bases line up with TRBD1. CDR3 coding DNA: TGTGCCAGCAGTTACGAGGGACAGGCTCGAGAGACCCAGTACTTC. Encoded protein: CASSYEGQARETQYF.